Reported below is one T cell receptor (beta chain). Antigen specificity is unknown. This CDR3 region has 15 residues. Deletions cut 0 bases from V and 4 bases from J, with 9 bases between. In germline, CDR1 is LGHNA, CDR2 YSLEER. This record belongs to a study of blood T cells in healthy people across ages. A J-beta primer mix and a sample-barcoded 5' primer were used in a second PCR of roughly 7 to 12 cycles. All cDNA molecules were each tagged by a template-switch adaptor with 12 random nucleotides. Via MiXCR, TCRdb re-called the 5' RACE reads, giving one row per CDR3 protein. Seen here are about a million distinct CDR3 sequences, 30% to 40% observed once, and the top ten hold roughly 13%. Study-wide results and caveats: Both naive CD4+ cell counts and diversity were greater in long-lived donors than in aged donors. Per million T cells, TCR beta diversity dropped about linearly as age rose.

The genes are TRBV4-3 and TRBJ2-2, with D unclear. Sample: blood. The sequence came from a man aged 18 to 30 in good health. Here the CDR3 reads CASSQEERTTGELFF. The CDR3 DNA is TGCGCCAGCAGCCAAGAGGAGAGAACCACCGGGGAGCTGTTTTTT.